Shown below are 21 T cell receptor beta chains from a single sample sequenced in a study of shared clonotypes between healthy human individuals. Using immunoSEQ multiplex PCR, the repertoire was profiled, and TCRdb retains in-frame clones only, with some absent. The sample yields over a million clones, around 78% seen once. The sequenced sample was memory CD4+ T cells from PBMCs. Subset denoted: CD45RA-negative fraction. Receptors were obtained from a man between 18 and 35 years old in good health. Some clones in this sample may be carry-over from other donors' samples.

The genes are TRBV2 and TRBJ1-1; weak D call: TRBD1 (5 bases). The CDR3 spans 13 residues. V was shortened by 4 bases and J by 5 bases, with 11 bases between the two germline ends. Germline CDR1 is SNHLY and CDR2 is FYNNEI. CDR3 DNA sequence: TGTGCCAGCAGTGGACAGCATCAAACTGAAGCTTTCTTT. Translated, it gives CASSGQHQTEAFF.

Details on this clone: This is likely an artifact of a read error, given a far larger clone one base away. The genes are TRBV4-3 and TRBJ1-2; the D is unclear. The germline CDR1 and CDR2 sequences are LGHNA and YSLEER. The V end lost 0 bases, the J end lost 4 bases, and 9 bases lay between the germline ends. CDR3 length equals 14 residues. The CDR3 region has the DNA TGCGCCAGCAGCCAAGATACGGGGTCCTATGGCTACACCTTC. Its protein is CASSQDTGSYGYTF.

This chain joins TRBV19 and TRBJ2-1; TRBD2 might be the D (6 bases). Germline CDR1 is LNHDA and CDR2 is SQIVND (reference sequence). The CDR3 is 14 amino acids. Trimming removed 6 bases from V and 6 bases from J, with 15 bases in between. The CDR3 bases are TGTGCCAGTAGCCTGACTAGTGGGCTCAATGAGCAGTTCTTC. The encoded protein is CASSLTSGLNEQFF.

The CDR3 protein is CSAKQGHIQYF. CDR3 DNA sequence: TGCAGTGCAAAACAGGGACACATTCAGTACTTC. The chain links TRBV20-1 to TRBJ2-4, with a possible D match to TRBD1 (6 bases). Trimming took off 6 bases at V and 8 bases at J, with 11 bases between the two ends. This CDR3 is 11 amino acids long. The germline V gene has CDR1 DFQATT and CDR2 SNEGSKA (reference sequence).

Notes on this clone: Being one base from a much bigger clone, this may be a read error. CDR3 loop: CASSLDRGTEAFF. The CDR3, as DNA: TGTGCCAGCAGTTTGGACAGGGGCACTGAAGCTTTCTTT. The chain is built from TRBV27 and TRBJ1-1; 9 nucleotides align to TRBD1. The J segment lost 4 bases and the V segment lost 3 bases, leaving 0 bases of the junction unmatched. The V gene's germline CDR1 is MNHEY and CDR2 SMNVEV (reference sequence). This CDR3 contains 13 residues.

This clone was observed a single time. In DNA, the CDR3 is TGTGCCAGCAGTTTACTAGCGGGAGCAGCCCAGACCCAGTACTTC. Translating gives CASSLLAGAAQTQYF. The chain uses TRBV28 and TRBJ2-5, with 10 bases that match TRBD2. The CDR3 contains 15 residues. CDR1 is MDHEN and CDR2 is SYDVKM in the germline V gene. J gave up 6 bases and V 2 bases, and 6 bases lay outside the gene matches.

The gene calls are TRBV6-1 and TRBJ1-4; 7 bases match TRBD1. The CDR3 consists of 14 residues. The J segment lost 5 bases and the V segment lost 6 bases, leaving 6 bases of the junction unmatched. Per the germline V gene, CDR1 is MNHNS and CDR2 is SASEGT. The CDR3 sequence is CASSPGQSNEKLFF. DNA of the CDR3: TGTGCCAGCAGCCCGGGACAGTCAAATGAAAAACTGTTTTTT.

This clone has a handful of counts. The chain uses TRBV19 and TRBJ1-1; possible D gene TRBD1, 6 bases. This CDR3 contains 12 residues. Germline values: CDR1 LNHDA, CDR2 SQIVND (reference sequence). V was clipped by 1 base and J by 11 bases, with 11 bases between them. The CDR3 region has the DNA TGTGCCAGTAGTATAGGGGCCCAGGGGGCTTTCTTT. This sequence encodes CASSIGAQGAFF.

This clone showed up just once. The CDR3 region has the DNA TGTGCCTGGAGCGCCCGGGACAGGGTGAACTATGGCTACACCTTC. As protein: CAWSARDRVNYGYTF. The chain links TRBV30 to TRBJ1-2; 9 bases agree with TRBD1. Germline CDR1 reads GTSNPN; CDR2 reads SVGIG (reference sequence). Trimming took 3 bases from V and 2 from J; bases not matched to a gene: 7. This CDR3 spans 15 amino acids.

This clone was observed a single time. The genes are TRBV7-9 and TRBJ2-7; 12 nucleotides align to TRBD2. The CDR3 sequence is 17 residues long. V lost 7 bases, J lost 3 bases, and 13 bases stayed unmatched. Germline CDR1 is SEHNR and CDR2 is FQNEAQ (reference sequence). CDR3 in amino acids: CASTDSPGLAGGYEQYF. CDR3 sequence (DNA): TGTGCCAGCACCGACAGTCCGGGACTAGCGGGCGGCTACGAGCAGTACTTC.

This sequence joins TRBV7-9 and TRBJ2-3, with D unresolved. From germline, CDR1 is SEHNR and CDR2 FQNEAQ (reference sequence). Deletions cut 8 bases from V and 1 base from J, with 13 bases between. CDR3 length: 14 amino acids. In DNA, the CDR3 is TGTGCCAGCGCTGGGCGCGTGCGCACAGATACGCAGTATTTT. It translates to CASAGRVRTDTQYF.

The chain has TRBV2 and TRBJ2-7; unclear D gene. The CDR3 contains 14 residues. Trimming took off 3 bases at V and 2 bases at J, with 11 bases between the two ends. Germline assignment: CDR1 SNHLY and CDR2 FYNNEI. CDR3 residues: CASSESVGPYEQYF. The CDR3 DNA reads TGTGCCAGCAGTGAGTCGGTAGGTCCCTACGAGCAGTACTTC.

This chain links TRBV5-6 with TRBJ1-1, with D possibly TRBD1 on 5 matching bases. V lost 4 bases to trimming and J lost 4 bases, with 20 bases between them. CDR3 length: 16 amino acids. The germline V gene encodes CDR1 SGHDT and CDR2 YYEEEE. The chain's CDR3 is CASSTGPAVVGTEAFF. CDR3 nucleotides: TGTGCCAGCAGCACAGGACCCGCCGTGGTGGGCACTGAAGCTTTCTTT.

Concerning this clone itself: At one end, the junction sequence differs from germline, possibly due to a read error. Other DNA sequences in the sample encode the same CDR3. This rearrangement joins TRBV5-4 to TRBJ2-7, with 9 bases fitting TRBD1. Germline V gene sequence: CDR1 SGHNT, CDR2 YYREEE (reference sequence). This CDR3 contains 14 residues. DNA for the CDR3: TGCGCCAGCAGTTCCGGGACAGGGACCTACGAGCAGTACTTC. Its protein product is CASSSGTGTYEQYF.

This clone was counted only a few times. The rearrangement joins TRBV5-6 to TRBJ2-1; D is unresolved. Germline V gene data show CDR1 as SGHDT and CDR2 as YYEEEE. The V gene lost 2 bases and the J gene lost 0 bases, with 9 bases spanning the gap. The CDR3 contains 15 residues. The CDR3 loop reads CASSFGYHSYNEQFF. The DNA for the CDR3 is TGTGCCAGCAGCTTCGGATACCACTCCTACAATGAGCAGTTCTTC.

The chain combines TRBV5-6 with TRBJ1-6; TRBD1 agrees at 9 bases. V shed 2 bases and J 10 bases; nucleotides not matched to a gene: 4. CDR1 SGHDT and CDR2 YYEEEE come from the germline V gene. CDR3 length equals 14 residues. CDR3 amino acids: CASSFGTGRSPLHF. CDR3 DNA sequence: TGTGCCAGCAGCTTCGGGACAGGGAGATCACCCCTCCACTTT.

The rearrangement joins TRBV28 to TRBJ2-7, with D maybe TRBD2 (5 bases). Germline-derived CDR1 and CDR2 are MDHEN and SYDVKM. CDR3 length equals 15 residues. Trimming took 6 bases from V and 2 from J, leaving 17 bases between them. CDR3 nucleotide sequence: TGTGCCAGCAGCCTCCGGCAGCGGAGAACCTACGAGCAGTACTTC. This sequence encodes CASSLRQRRTYEQYF.

The table lists this clone with a few counts. The chain recombines TRBV6-5 with TRBJ1-1; TRBD1 matches 8 bases. This CDR3 has 14 residues. Germline V gene data show CDR1 as MNHEY and CDR2 as SVGAGI. The junction had 7 bases not matched to a gene; V was cut back by 4 bases and J by 6 bases. The CDR3 here is CASSLAGGDPEAFF. DNA of the CDR3: TGTGCCAGCAGTTTGGCAGGGGGCGACCCTGAAGCTTTCTTT.

This clone was recorded many times. The gene calls are TRBV19 and TRBJ1-2, with TRBD1 identical over 7 bases. The germline V gene encodes CDR1 LNHDA and CDR2 SQIVND (reference sequence). The junction had 8 bases not matched to a gene; V was cut back by 5 bases and J by 8 bases. CDR3 length equals 13 residues. For the CDR3, the DNA is TGTGCCAGTAGTCCTGACAGGGTTGGAGGCTACACCTTC. Translation gives CASSPDRVGGYTF.

This sequence joins TRBV19 and TRBJ1-1, with D tentatively TRBD1 (5 bases). The length of the CDR3 is 13 residues. Germline V CDR1 and CDR2: LNHDA, SQIVND (reference sequence). Trimming removed 9 bases from V and 5 bases from J, with 16 bases in between. CDR3 in amino acids: CASRRGPYTEAFF. CDR3 DNA sequence: TGTGCCAGCCGGCGGGGCCCATATACTGAAGCTTTCTTT.

V and J are TRBV11-2 and TRBJ2-5; 7 bases are a match to TRBD1. The CDR3 length is 13 residues. Germline V gene lookup returns CDR1 SGHAT and CDR2 FQNNGV. V shed 5 bases and J 2 bases; nucleotides not matched to a gene: 2. The CDR3 sequence: CASSRGQQETQYF. Written as DNA, the CDR3 is TGTGCCAGCAGCCGGGGACAGCAAGAGACCCAGTACTTC.